This section outlines one TCR beta chain sequence together with its context. Its cognate antigen is unknown. The protocol was immunoSEQ multiplex PCR, while the TCRdb copy is restricted to in-frame clones and leaves out a portion. The sample includes around 900 clones, around a fifth of them seen just once. The germline gives CDR1 LNHNV, CDR2 YYDKDF (reference sequence). The CDR3 length is 14 residues. Trimming cost V 0 bases and J 2 bases, with 8 bases left between them. The data derive from a study of T cells in localized non-small cell lung cancer. Study-level results: Researchers found a median around 50 of the top 100 tumor clones in adjacent lung. Investigators sequenced only a single tumor region, leaving heterogeneity possible.

This sequence joins TRBV15 and TRBJ2-7; the D gene is possibly TRBD1 (5 bases). The sample in question was lung tumor tissue, obtained before any cancer treatment. The TCR was taken from a female donor of 60 years or more with stage II squamous cell lung carcinoma. CDR3 region: CATSREDITYEQYF. The CDR3 DNA sequence: TGTGCCACCAGCAGAGAGGACATTACCTACGAGCAGTACTTC.